These T cell receptor beta chains were read from a single sample in a study of cytomegalovirus exposure and HLA in healthy donors. TCRdb keeps only in-frame clones here, not all; method: immunoSEQ multiplex PCR. The data contain roughly 180,000 clones, about 82% of them singletons. Sequenced material: PBMCs. The receptors were sampled from a male donor in good health and CMV-seronegative. Both conserved end residues are part of each CDR3. The D gene is left open where the match is weak. Clone size is stated in some rows and not others, as once, few, many or a class when expanded.

d_call,v_call,clone_size,j_call,cdr3_length,cdr3_aa,cdr3_nt
TRBD1,TRBV5-4,NA,TRBJ1-2,15,CASSGGQPVNYGYTF,TGTGCCAGCAGCGGGGGACAGCCGGTTAACTATGGCTACACCTTC
NA,TRBV5-1,few,TRBJ2-7,15,CASSQVPTGNYEQYF,TGCGCCAGCAGCCAGGTCCCGACGGGGAACTACGAGCAGTACTTC
TRBD2,TRBV9,NA,TRBJ2-1,17,CASSVASLAGAGGEQFF,TGTGCCAGCAGCGTAGCTTCGCTAGCGGGGGCCGGGGGTGAGCAGTTCTTC
NA,TRBV6-5,once,TRBJ2-5,14,CASTVGGAIETQYF,TGTGCCAGCACCGTGGGGGGGGCTATCGAGACCCAGTACTTC
TRBD2,TRBV28,NA,TRBJ2-1,15,CASTSAGENYNEQFF,TGTGCCAGCACGTCAGCGGGAGAGAACTACAATGAGCAGTTCTTC
TRBD1,TRBV2,few,TRBJ1-1,15,CASSENRGLNTEAFF,TGTGCCAGCAGCGAGAACAGGGGACTGAACACTGAAGCTTTCTTT
NA,TRBV6-5,NA,TRBJ2-1,14,CASNPTHRSNEQFF,TGTGCCAGCAATCCGACTCACAGGTCCAATGAGCAGTTCTTC
NA,TRBV27,few,TRBJ1-1,15,CASSFMGRGLTEAFF,TGTGCCAGCAGTTTCATGGGCAGGGGCCTCACTGAAGCTTTCTTT
NA,TRBV6-5,NA,TRBJ2-5,15,CASSEYGLAPETQYF,TGTGCCAGCAGCGAGTACGGTCTAGCCCCAGAGACCCAGTACTTC
NA,TRBV15,NA,TRBJ2-7,16,CATSRVVGRGAYEQYF,TGTGCCACCAGCAGAGTAGTAGGCAGGGGAGCCTACGAGCAGTACTTC
TRBD2,TRBV6-4,few,TRBJ2-2,15,CASSGTSGDTGELFF,TGTGCCAGCAGCGGGACTAGCGGGGACACCGGGGAGCTGTTTTTT
TRBD1,TRBV27,once,TRBJ1-1,13,CASEGAGGTEAFF,TGTGCCAGCGAGGGGGCCGGTGGCACTGAAGCTTTCTTT
NA,TRBV6-1,NA,TRBJ2-7,13,CASSILLAYEQYF,TGTGCCAGCAGCATCCTACTAGCCTACGAGCAGTACTTC
TRBD2,TRBV27,once,TRBJ2-3,16,CASSSRTSGSTDTQYF,TGTGCCAGCAGTTCCCGGACTAGCGGGAGCACAGATACGCAGTATTTT
TRBD1,TRBV19,NA,TRBJ1-5,14,CASSVGQGSQPQHF,TGTGCCAGTAGTGTGGGACAGGGCAGTCAGCCCCAGCATTTT
TRBD1,TRBV9,NA,TRBJ2-5,15,CASSVEDRGKETQYF,TGTGCCAGCAGCGTAGAGGACAGGGGGAAAGAGACCCAGTACTTC
NA,TRBV14,NA,TRBJ1-2,18,CASSPSRVIRSYNYGYTF,TGTGCCAGCAGCCCCTCCAGGGTGATACGATCCTATAACTATGGCTACACCTTC
TRBD1,TRBV6-1,NA,TRBJ2-4,13,CASSEDRGNIQYF,TGTGCCAGCAGCGAGGACAGGGGAAACATTCAGTACTTC
TRBD1,TRBV5-1,NA,TRBJ2-2,16,CASSLGAGQGVGELFF,TGCGCCAGCAGCTTGGGAGCCGGACAGGGTGTCGGGGAGCTGTTTTTT
NA,TRBV29-1,NA,TRBJ2-4,11,CSGTVVDIQYF,TGCAGCGGAACAGTGGTGGACATTCAGTACTTC
TRBD2,TRBV5-4,NA,TRBJ2-3,18,CASSLGLAGGQRADTQYF,TGTGCCAGCAGCTTGGGACTAGCGGGAGGGCAGAGGGCAGATACGCAGTATTTT
TRBD1,TRBV11-2,NA,TRBJ2-5,17,CASSLGQGRGGPETQYF,TGTGCCAGCAGCTTGGGACAGGGTAGAGGCGGGCCAGAGACCCAGTACTTC
NA,TRBV5-1,NA,TRBJ2-1,11,CASSLDRAQFF,TGCGCCAGCAGCTTGGACAGGGCGCAGTTCTTC
TRBD1,TRBV11-2,few,TRBJ2-7,14,CASSLGTGEYEQYF,TGTGCCAGCAGCTTGGGGACAGGGGAATACGAGCAGTACTTC
TRBD2,TRBV9,NA,TRBJ2-1,16,CASSVVPAGGGNEQFF,TGTGCCAGCAGCGTAGTCCCAGCGGGAGGGGGCAATGAGCAGTTCTTC
TRBD1,TRBV5-1,once,TRBJ2-1,14,CASSLEGARNEQFF,TGCGCCAGCAGCTTGGAGGGGGCCAGGAATGAGCAGTTCTTC
TRBD1,TRBV19,once,TRBJ1-5,14,CASSIPRGHQPQHF,TGTGCCAGTAGTATTCCCAGGGGGCATCAGCCCCAGCATTTT
TRBD2,TRBV30,NA,TRBJ2-3,12,CAWTRLADTQYF,TGTGCCTGGACTCGACTAGCGGATACGCAGTATTTT
NA,TRBV9,NA,TRBJ1-4,15,CASSVGGAGNEKLFF,TGTGCCAGCAGCGTTGGGGGCGCTGGGAATGAAAAACTGTTTTTT
NA,TRBV19,NA,TRBJ2-2,13,CASSIRGSGELFF,TGTGCCAGTAGTATTAGGGGGTCCGGGGAGCTGTTTTTT
NA,TRBV29-1,NA,TRBJ1-1,13,CSVETAMNTEAFF,TGCAGCGTTGAAACAGCTATGAACACTGAAGCTTTCTTT
TRBD2,TRBV5-1,NA,TRBJ2-3,19,CASSLAGSVLAGVTDTQYF,TGCGCCAGCAGCTTGGCCGGGTCCGTGCTAGCGGGGGTAACAGATACGCAGTATTTT
TRBD1,TRBV7-9,NA,TRBJ2-1,17,CASSLWGQAGAYNEQFF,TGTGCCAGCAGCTTATGGGGACAGGCCGGGGCCTACAATGAGCAGTTCTTC
NA,TRBV5-4,NA,TRBJ1-1,12,CASSHAEDVAFF,TGTGCCAGCAGCCATGCGGAGGACGTAGCTTTCTTT
TRBD2,TRBV7-2,once,TRBJ2-3,16,CASSRAEAGAADTQYF,TGTGCCAGCAGCCGGGCGGAGGCGGGAGCAGCAGATACGCAGTATTTT
NA,TRBV11-3,NA,TRBJ2-7,14,CASSSLDSYYEQYF,TGTGCCAGCAGCTCATTAGACAGCTACTACGAGCAGTACTTC
TRBD1,TRBV7-9,NA,TRBJ2-2,14,CASSLAGGPGELFF,TGTGCCAGCAGCTTGGCAGGGGGCCCCGGGGAGCTGTTTTTT
NA,TRBV11-2,NA,TRBJ2-7,15,CASSLGGGSSYEQYF,TGTGCCAGCAGCTTAGGGGGGGGCTCATCCTACGAGCAGTACTTC
NA,TRBV5-1,NA,TRBJ2-2,21,CASSLLPPGDPFPGVTGELFF,TGCGCCAGCAGCCTCCTCCCTCCCGGGGACCCGTTCCCAGGGGTCACCGGGGAGCTGTTTTTT
TRBD2,TRBV5-6,NA,TRBJ2-1,16,CASSFLAGGSYNEQFF,TGTGCCAGCAGCTTTCTAGCGGGGGGTTCCTACAATGAGCAGTTCTTC
NA,TRBV29-1,NA,TRBJ1-1,11,CSVVTTTEAFF,TGCAGCGTTGTGACAACCACTGAAGCTTTCTTT
TRBD1,TRBV5-6,NA,TRBJ2-7,15,CASSLVAGGYYEQYF,TGTGCCAGCAGCTTGGTGGCAGGGGGCTACTACGAGCAGTACTTC
NA,TRBV4-3,NA,TRBJ1-6,15,CASSQEQGRISPLHF,TGCGCCAGCAGCCAAGAGCAGGGCCGTATTTCACCCCTCCACTTT
TRBD1,TRBV6-1,NA,TRBJ2-7,14,CASRLRQGAYEQYF,TGTGCCAGCAGGCTCAGGCAGGGGGCGTACGAGCAGTACTTC
TRBD1,TRBV19,NA,TRBJ2-7,14,CASSTGQASYEQYF,TGTGCCAGTAGTACCGGACAGGCATCCTACGAGCAGTACTTC
TRBD2,TRBV30,NA,TRBJ2-1,14,CAWTSGGPYNEQFF,TGTGCCTGGACTAGCGGGGGGCCGTACAATGAGCAGTTCTTC
TRBD1,TRBV5-1,NA,TRBJ2-1,14,CASSPRTGHNEQFF,TGCGCCAGCAGCCCACGGACAGGTCACAATGAGCAGTTCTTC
NA,TRBV2,once,TRBJ1-1,14,CASSDGRGGTEAFF,TGTGCCAGCAGTGACGGCAGGGGTGGCACTGAAGCTTTCTTT
TRBD2,TRBV9,NA,TRBJ2-2,16,CASSPLSGGSTGELFF,TGTGCCAGCAGCCCCTTGAGCGGGGGCTCAACCGGGGAGCTGTTTTTT
TRBD1,TRBV6-6,NA,TRBJ2-1,15,CASSYAQDRGNEQFF,TGTGCCAGCAGTTACGCCCAGGACAGGGGAAATGAGCAGTTCTTC
NA,TRBV9,NA,TRBJ1-2,16,CASTKEGGAGYWGYTF,TGTGCCAGCACCAAAGAGGGGGGGGCTGGCTATTGGGGCTACACCTTC
NA,TRBV19,NA,TRBJ1-3,13,CASSQGFGNTIYF,TGTGCCAGTAGCCAGGGTTTTGGAAACACCATATATTTT
NA,TRBV4-3,NA,TRBJ2-1,19,CASSQDSVKAGLSYNEQFF,TGCGCCAGCAGCCAAGATAGCGTGAAGGCGGGACTTTCCTACAATGAGCAGTTCTTC
TRBD1,TRBV27,NA,TRBJ2-7,14,CASSLTTGIHEQYF,TGTGCCAGCAGTTTAACGACAGGGATCCACGAGCAGTACTTC
TRBD2,TRBV27,NA,TRBJ2-1,14,CASSPGLAANEQFF,TGTGCCAGCAGTCCGGGACTAGCGGCAAATGAGCAGTTCTTC
TRBD2,TRBV28,NA,TRBJ2-7,14,CASRLKRGAYEQYF,TGTGCCAGCAGACTGAAGCGGGGGGCCTACGAGCAGTACTTC
TRBD2,TRBV7-9,NA,TRBJ2-2,15,CASTGLAGDTGELFF,TGTGCCAGCACTGGACTAGCGGGAGACACCGGGGAGCTGTTTTTT
TRBD1,TRBV27,NA,TRBJ1-4,13,CASSAGQGTKLFF,TGTGCCAGCAGTGCAGGACAGGGTACAAAACTGTTTTTT